This T cell receptor (beta chain) was found in a study of radiotherapy plus CTLA-4 blockade in lung cancer. J gave up 8 bases and V 5 bases, and 8 bases lay outside the gene matches. CDR1 is MDHEN, CDR2 SYDVKM, per germline. The CDR3 runs to 14 residues. Sequencing used immunoSEQ multiplex PCR; TCRdb keeps in-frame clones, though not all of them. The repertoire includes approximately 28,000 clones, around 79% of them detected once, and 20% to 30% sits in the top ten. The V and J genes are TRBV28 and TRBJ2-1; 8 bases are a match to TRBD2. The material was peripheral blood, obtained from a patient treated with radiotherapy plus ipilimumab. The sequence was obtained from a human donor with non-small cell lung cancer that progressed on radiotherapy plus ipilimumab. CDR3 sequence: CASSPWTSSDEQFF. CDR3 DNA sequence: TGTGCCAGCAGTCCCTGGACTAGCTCTGATGAGCAGTTCTTC.